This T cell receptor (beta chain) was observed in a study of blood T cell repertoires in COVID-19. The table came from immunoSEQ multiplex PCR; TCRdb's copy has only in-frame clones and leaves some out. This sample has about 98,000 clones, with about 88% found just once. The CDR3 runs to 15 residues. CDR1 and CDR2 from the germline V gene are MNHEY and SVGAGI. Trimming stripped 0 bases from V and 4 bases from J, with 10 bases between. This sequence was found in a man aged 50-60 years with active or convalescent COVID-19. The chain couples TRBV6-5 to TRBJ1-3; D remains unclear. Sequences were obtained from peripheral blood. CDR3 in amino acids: CASSYSLALGNTIYF. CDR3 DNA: TGTGCCAGCAGTTACTCGTTGGCACTAGGAAACACCATATATTTT.